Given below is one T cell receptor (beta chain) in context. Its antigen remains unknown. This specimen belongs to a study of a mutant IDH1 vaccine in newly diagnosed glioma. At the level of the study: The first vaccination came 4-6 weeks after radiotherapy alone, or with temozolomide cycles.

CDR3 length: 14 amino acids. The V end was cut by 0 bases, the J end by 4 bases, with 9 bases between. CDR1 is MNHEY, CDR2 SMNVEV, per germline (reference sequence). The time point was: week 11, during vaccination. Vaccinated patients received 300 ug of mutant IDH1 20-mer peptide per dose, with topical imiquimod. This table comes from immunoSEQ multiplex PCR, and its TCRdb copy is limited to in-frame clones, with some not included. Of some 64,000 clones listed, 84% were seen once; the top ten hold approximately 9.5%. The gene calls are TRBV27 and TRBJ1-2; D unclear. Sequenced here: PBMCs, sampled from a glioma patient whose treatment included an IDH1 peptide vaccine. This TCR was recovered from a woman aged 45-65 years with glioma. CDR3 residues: CASSLSHGSYGYTF. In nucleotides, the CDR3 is TGTGCCAGCAGTTTATCGCATGGCAGCTATGGCTACACCTTC.